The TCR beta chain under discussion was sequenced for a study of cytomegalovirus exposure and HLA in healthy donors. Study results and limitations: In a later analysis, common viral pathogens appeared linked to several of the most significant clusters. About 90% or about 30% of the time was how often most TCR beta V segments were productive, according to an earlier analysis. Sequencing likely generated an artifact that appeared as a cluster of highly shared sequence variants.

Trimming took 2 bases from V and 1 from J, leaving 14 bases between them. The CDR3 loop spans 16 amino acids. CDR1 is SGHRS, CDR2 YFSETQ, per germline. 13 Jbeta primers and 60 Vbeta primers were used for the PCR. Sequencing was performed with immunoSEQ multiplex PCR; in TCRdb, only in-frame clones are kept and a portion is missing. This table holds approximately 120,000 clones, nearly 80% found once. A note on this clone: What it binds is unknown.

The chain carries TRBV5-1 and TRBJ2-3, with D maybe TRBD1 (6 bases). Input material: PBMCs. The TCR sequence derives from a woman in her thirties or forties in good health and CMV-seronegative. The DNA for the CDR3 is TGCGCCAGCAGCTTCTTAGTACAGGGAGGCACAGATACGCAGTATTTT. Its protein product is CASSFLVQGGTDTQYF.